The 23 T cell receptor beta chains below come from one sample, sequenced in a study of cytomegalovirus exposure and HLA in healthy donors. Primers for the PCR totalled 60 Vbeta and 13 Jbeta. Repertoires were generated with immunoSEQ multiplex PCR, while TCRdb's copy carries only in-frame clones and drops some. The profile shows around 250,000 clones, about 86% of them singletons. Sequencing was performed on PBMCs. The origin of the receptors is a woman aged 55-70 years in good health and CMV-seropositive.

The chain couples TRBV28 to TRBJ1-5; 8 bases are a match to TRBD1. CDR1 is MDHEN, CDR2 SYDVKM, per germline. The ends lost 3 bases at V and 3 bases at J; junction bases unmatched: 7. The CDR3 length is 16 residues. CDR3: CASSLWTGSFNQPQHF. The CDR3 nucleotides read TGTGCCAGCAGTTTGTGGACAGGGTCCTTCAATCAGCCCCAGCATTTT.

The chain uses TRBV29-1 and TRBJ1-1; D perhaps matches TRBD1 (6 bases). Germline lookup yields CDR1 SQVTM and CDR2 ANQGSEA. The CDR3 spans 15 residues. V was trimmed by 4 bases and J by 1 base, leaving 16 bases between them. The CDR3 coding sequence is TGCAGCGTTGGCTCGGACAGCCAGGGGAACACTGAAGCTTTCTTT. It encodes CSVGSDSQGNTEAFF.

The chain combines TRBV2 with TRBJ2-7, with D perhaps TRBD2 (7 bases). The CDR3 extends over 15 amino acids. Trimming took off 1 base at V and 3 bases at J, with 13 bases between the two ends. The germline V gene has CDR1 SNHLY and CDR2 FYNNEI. The CDR3 nucleotides read TGTGCCAGCAGTGAAGTAGGGGGGGTGGGCTACGAGCAGTACTTC. This sequence encodes CASSEVGGVGYEQYF.

V gene TRBV7-9 combines with J gene TRBJ1-5; possible D gene TRBD1, 6 bases. Germline V lookup: CDR1 SEHNR, CDR2 FQNEAQ (reference sequence). Trimming shortened V by 5 bases and J by 12 bases, and 14 bases separated the two germline ends. This CDR3 is 12 amino acids long. CDR3 sequence: CASSIRGGLQHF. In DNA, the CDR3 is TGTGCCAGCAGCATACGGGGGGGGCTCCAGCATTTT.

This chain connects TRBV4-1 to TRBJ1-2; D not resolved. The CDR3 is made up of 15 amino acids. The ends were cut back, 3 bases at V and 3 bases at J, with 14 bases in the middle. Germline V gene data show CDR1 as MGHRA and CDR2 as YSYEKL. The CDR3, as DNA: TGCGCCAGCAGCCATGCCCCAGTTCGTCACTATGGCTACACCTTC. It encodes CASSHAPVRHYGYTF.

The CDR3 spells CASSIALSPGNYYGYTF. The CDR3 DNA reads TGTGCCAGTAGTATCGCCCTTTCCCCAGGGAACTACTATGGCTACACCTTC. J is TRBJ1-2 and V is TRBV19, with D tentatively TRBD1 (5 bases). Germline V CDR1 and CDR2: LNHDA, SQIVND (reference sequence). The CDR3 is made up of 17 amino acids. The V end was cut by 3 bases, the J end by 3 bases, with 20 bases between.

This chain connects TRBV7-9 to TRBJ2-7, with 9 bases lining up with TRBD2. Germline V gene lookup returns CDR1 SEHNR and CDR2 FQNEAQ (reference sequence). Trimming took 8 bases from V and 3 from J; bases not matched to a gene: 5. The CDR3 has 13 residues. In nucleotides, the CDR3 is TGTGCCAGCCAGGCTAGCGGGGTCTACGAGCAGTACTTC. This gives the protein CASQASGVYEQYF.

DNA for the CDR3: TGTGCCAGCAGTGAGGGACAGTCCCGGCTGAACACTGAAGCTTTCTTT. Protein product: CASSEGQSRLNTEAFF. The chain combines TRBV6-1 with TRBJ1-1; 7 nucleotides line up with TRBD1. The CDR3 has 16 amino acids. Germline CDR1 is MNHNS and CDR2 is SASEGT. Unmatched junction bases numbered 7, after V lost 3 bases and J lost 0 bases.

CDR3 residues: CASSDSDRGYGYTF. CDR3 in DNA: TGTGCCAGCAGCGATTCAGACAGGGGCTATGGCTACACCTTC. The chain has TRBV4-2 and TRBJ1-2; 8 nucleotides match TRBD1. The V segment lost 5 bases and the J segment 4 bases; nucleotides outside the gene matches: 6. The CDR3 runs 14 residues. Germline assignment: CDR1 LGHNA and CDR2 YNFKEQ.

The chain has TRBV19 and TRBJ2-1, with 8 bases lining up with TRBD2. The V gene's germline CDR1 is LNHDA and CDR2 SQIVND (reference sequence). The CDR3 has 16 amino acids. J was trimmed by 0 bases and V by 2 bases; bases with no gene match: 3. CDR3 DNA: TGTGCCAGTAGTATATCCAGCGGGAGCTCCTACAATGAGCAGTTCTTC. Residues: CASSISSGSSYNEQFF.

The chain links TRBV19 to TRBJ2-1; D is unclear. Germline values: CDR1 LNHDA, CDR2 SQIVND (reference sequence). V was shortened by 2 bases and J by 12 bases, with 14 bases between the two germline ends. The CDR3 consists of 13 residues. In DNA form, the CDR3 reads TGTGCCAGTAGTATAAACTCCGAGAGTAGGCAGTTCTTC. Translating gives CASSINSESRQFF.

The V and J genes are TRBV4-1 and TRBJ1-2; D is perhaps TRBD1 (5 bases). The CDR3 is 13 residues long. Per germline, CDR1 MGHRA and CDR2 YSYEKL. Trimming cost V 1 base and J 8 bases, with 11 bases left between them. The CDR3 sequence is CASSQVLGGGYTF. The CDR3 DNA follows: TGCGCCAGCAGCCAAGTGCTGGGGGGGGGCTACACCTTC.

The J gene is TRBJ2-1, the V gene TRBV5-1; 11 bases match TRBD2. CDR1 and CDR2 (germline): SGHRS, YFSETQ. J was trimmed by 7 bases and V by 5 bases; bases with no gene match: 14. The CDR3 length is 17 residues. CDR3 coding DNA: TGCGCCAGCAGTCTTCGGGGACTAGCGGAACTTCGTAATGAGCAGTTCTTC. This gives the protein CASSLRGLAELRNEQFF.

The chain couples TRBV5-1 to TRBJ2-7, with D perhaps matching TRBD1 (6 bases). V dropped 2 bases and J dropped 3 bases, with 12 bases sitting between them. The CDR3 is made up of 14 amino acids. CDR1 is SGHRS and CDR2 is YFSETQ in the germline V gene. Here the CDR3 DNA reads TGCGCCAGCAGCTTAGGGGACACCCTCTACGAGCAGTACTTC. This sequence encodes CASSLGDTLYEQYF.

The genes are TRBV5-1 and TRBJ2-1, with 7 nucleotides matching TRBD2. The CDR3 runs to 14 residues. V shed 2 bases and J 3 bases; nucleotides not matched to a gene: 2. Germline V CDR1 and CDR2: SGHRS, YFSETQ. The CDR3 DNA follows: TGCGCCAGCAGCTTCGGGACTAACTACAATGAGCAGTTCTTC. The encoded protein is CASSFGTNYNEQFF.

The chain links TRBV6-6 to TRBJ1-2; TRBD1 matches 12 bases. The CDR3 length is 15 residues. The V gene's germline CDR1 is MNHNY and CDR2 SVGAGI (reference sequence). V was clipped by 5 bases and J by 4 bases; unmatched bases: 5. This CDR3 is CASSPGQGATYGYTF. Written as DNA, the CDR3 is TGTGCCAGCAGTCCGGGACAGGGGGCGACCTATGGCTACACCTTC.

In DNA form, the CDR3 reads TGTGCCACCAGCAGCATGGGGACACACAATCAGCCCCAGCATTTT. It specifies CATSSMGTHNQPQHF. The V gene is TRBV15, the J gene TRBJ1-5, with D perhaps TRBD1 (6 bases). Looked up from germline, CDR1 is LNHNV and CDR2 is YYDKDF (reference sequence). The CDR3 loop spans 15 amino acids. V lost 3 bases, J lost 3 bases, and 12 bases lay in between.

The chain uses TRBV19 and TRBJ1-1; D is ambiguous. Germline V gives CDR1 LNHDA, CDR2 SQIVND (reference sequence). This CDR3 contains 13 residues. V was trimmed by 0 bases and J by 1 base, leaving 3 bases between them. The CDR3 nucleotides are TGTGCCAGTAGTATAGAGGCGAACACTGAAGCTTTCTTT. It encodes CASSIEANTEAFF.

The rearrangement links TRBV6-6 to TRBJ2-3, with TRBD1 matching 8 bases. The trim removed 4 bases at V and 1 base at J, leaving 4 bases unmatched. The germline CDR1 and CDR2 sequences are MNHNY and SVGAGI (reference sequence). CDR3 length equals 15 residues. Written as DNA, the CDR3 is TGTGCCAGCAGTTCTACAGGGGGAGGCACAGATACGCAGTATTTT. Translating it yields CASSSTGGGTDTQYF.

The CDR3 region is CSVGFGGEKLFF. CDR3 sequence (DNA): TGCAGCGTTGGATTCGGAGGCGAAAAACTGTTTTTT. The chain combines TRBV29-1 with TRBJ1-4, with D uncertain. The V end lost 4 bases, the J end lost 8 bases, and 11 bases lay between the germline ends. The CDR3 totals 12 residues. Germline lookup yields CDR1 SQVTM and CDR2 ANQGSEA.

The chain carries TRBV28 and TRBJ2-3; D may be TRBD2 (6 bases). From germline, CDR1 is MDHEN and CDR2 SYDVKM. The V end was cut by 7 bases, the J end by 3 bases, with 14 bases between. CDR3 size: 14 residues. This CDR3 reads CASTTGVGTDTQYF. For the CDR3, the DNA is TGTGCCAGCACCACGGGAGTCGGTACAGATACGCAGTATTTT.

The chain has TRBV2 and TRBJ2-2; 10 bases align to TRBD2. V was pared by 2 bases and J by 6 bases, with 9 bases of the junction left unmatched. The CDR3 loop spans 17 amino acids. The germline CDR1 and CDR2 sequences are SNHLY and FYNNEI. The CDR3 spells CASSENAPLAGAGELFF. The CDR3 coding sequence is TGTGCCAGCAGTGAAAATGCACCCCTAGCGGGGGCCGGGGAGCTGTTTTTT.

This clone has a single count. The rearrangement uses TRBV29-1 and TRBJ2-3; D remains ambiguous. The germline V gene encodes CDR1 SQVTM and CDR2 ANQGSEA. The CDR3 spans 15 residues. Trimming left V 0 bases short and J 0 bases short, with 10 bases between. In DNA form, the CDR3 reads TGCAGCGTTGAAGATATAGACTTTAGCACAGATACGCAGTATTTT. Translation: CSVEDIDFSTDTQYF.